This entry lists 24 T cell receptor beta chains sequenced from one sample in a study of blood T cell repertoires in COVID-19. The table came from immunoSEQ multiplex PCR; TCRdb's copy has only in-frame clones and leaves some out. The repertoire has 200,000 to 250,000 clones, around 83% of them found once; the top ten carry over 1.2%. Sample: peripheral blood. These receptors all stem from a woman aged 40 to 49 who had recovered from COVID-19.

This chain's CDR3 is CAWRQSQGLAGGNTGELFF. The CDR3 bases are TGTGCCTGGAGGCAAAGCCAAGGACTAGCGGGGGGGAACACCGGGGAGCTGTTTTTT. This chain uses TRBV30 with TRBJ2-2; 14 bases are a match to TRBD2. This CDR3 comprises 19 residues. The V segment lost 3 bases and the J segment 1 base; nucleotides outside the gene matches: 10. Germline V gives CDR1 GTSNPN, CDR2 SVGIG (reference sequence).

This chain connects TRBV19 to TRBJ2-1, with D maybe TRBD2 (7 bases). Germline V gene sequence: CDR1 LNHDA, CDR2 SQIVND (reference sequence). The CDR3 sequence is 17 residues long. The ends were cut back, 5 bases at V and 2 bases at J, with 19 bases in the middle. CDR3 amino acids: CASSQYRRGPTYNEQFF. The CDR3 DNA reads as TGTGCCAGTAGTCAGTATAGGCGGGGGCCAACCTACAATGAGCAGTTCTTC.

The chain is built from TRBV6-6 and TRBJ2-7; a possible D gene is TRBD1 (7 bases). Between the trimmed V and J ends, which lost 5 bases and 0 bases, there was a span of 14 bases. The CDR3 has 15 amino acids. CDR1 is MNHNY, CDR2 SVGAGI, per germline (reference sequence). DNA of the CDR3: TGTGCCAGCAGTGACAGGGCGGGGATCTCCTACGAGCAGTACTTC. This codes for CASSDRAGISYEQYF.

This chain connects TRBV4-1 to TRBJ2-1, with TRBD1 as a possible D gene (5 bases). The V gene lost 0 bases and the J gene lost 6 bases, with 12 bases spanning the gap. The CDR3 runs 15 residues. Germline V gives CDR1 MGHRA, CDR2 YSYEKL. The CDR3 DNA follows: TGCGCCAGCAGCCAAGATAAGGGGTCTAGCAATGAGCAGTTCTTC. It encodes CASSQDKGSSNEQFF.

A few counts support this clone. The V gene is TRBV19, the J gene TRBJ1-1, with 10 bases fitting TRBD1. Germline values: CDR1 LNHDA, CDR2 SQIVND (reference sequence). The CDR3 is 14 residues long. The J segment lost 9 bases and the V segment lost 6 bases, leaving 10 bases of the junction unmatched. The CDR3 region is CASSPGQGTTKAFF. CDR3 nucleotide sequence: TGTGCCAGTAGCCCGGGACAGGGGACTACTAAAGCTTTCTTT. The entire variable domain, with the rest obtained from reference TRBV19 and TRBJ1-1, is as follows: DGGITQSPKYLFRKEGQNVTLSCEQNLNHDAMYWYRQDPGQGLRLIYYSQIVNDFQKGDIAEGYSVSREKKESFPLTVTSAQKNPTAFYLCASSPGQGTTKAFFGQGTRLTVV.

This clone came up many times. The genes are TRBV7-9 and TRBJ2-7, with 9 bases lining up with TRBD2. This CDR3 spans 16 amino acids. Germline loops: CDR1 SEHNR, CDR2 FQNEAQ (reference sequence). J was trimmed by 2 bases and V by 4 bases; bases with no gene match: 9. CDR3 loop: CASSSVSGGLPYEQYF. DNA of the CDR3: TGTGCCAGCAGCTCAGTTAGCGGGGGATTACCCTACGAGCAGTACTTC.

The chain uses TRBV7-2 and TRBJ2-3; D is undetermined. The CDR3 loop spans 11 amino acids. V shed 5 bases and J shed 6 bases, with 6 bases lying between them. Germline lookup yields CDR1 SGHTA and CDR2 FQGNSA. As DNA, the CDR3 is TGTGCCAGCAGCCCCCAGGATACGCAGTATTTT. Translation: CASSPQDTQYF.

The rearrangement links TRBV12-3 or TRBV12-4 to TRBJ1-2; 7 bases agree with TRBD1. This CDR3 has 13 amino acids. The V segment lost 7 bases and the J segment 4 bases; nucleotides outside the gene matches: 6. The CDR3 here is CASKMGQLYGYTF. The CDR3 DNA reads TGTGCCAGCAAGATGGGACAGCTCTATGGCTACACCTTC.

This chain uses TRBV28 with TRBJ2-7; D is possibly TRBD2 (5 bases). CDR1 is MDHEN and CDR2 is SYDVKM in the germline V gene. V gave up 1 base and J gave up 4 bases, with 11 bases separating them. CDR3 size: 14 residues. The CDR3 DNA sequence: TGTGCCAGCAGTTTATTCGGGGAAAGTTACGAGCAGTACTTC. Encoded protein: CASSLFGESYEQYF.

This clone was counted between two and nine times. The V call is TRBV7-2, the J call TRBJ1-5, with TRBD1 matching over 7 bases. V shed 6 bases and J 3 bases; nucleotides not matched to a gene: 8. Germline V CDR1 and CDR2: SGHTA, FQGNSA. The CDR3 extends over 15 amino acids. The CDR3 region has the DNA TGTGCCAGCAGACCCTCAGGGGGACCCAATCAGCCCCAGCATTTT. Its translation: CASRPSGGPNQPQHF.

The chain joins TRBV15 to TRBJ1-2, with TRBD1 matching 8 bases. The junction had 14 bases not matched to a gene; V was cut back by 8 bases and J by 0 bases. The CDR3 extends over 17 amino acids. Germline-derived CDR1 and CDR2 are LNHNV and YYDKDF (reference sequence). Here the CDR3 reads CATDSRVEQGANYGYTF. As DNA, the CDR3 is TGTGCCACCGACAGTCGGGTGGAACAGGGGGCTAACTATGGCTACACCTTC.

V gene TRBV19 combines with J gene TRBJ1-5, with TRBD1 as a possible D gene (5 bases). There are 15 residues in the CDR3. CDR1 LNHDA and CDR2 SQIVND come from the germline V gene (reference sequence). Trimming shortened V by 1 base and J by 5 bases, and 12 bases separated the two germline ends. This CDR3 is CASSIGRGGDQPQHF. The CDR3 bases are TGTGCCAGTAGTATAGGGAGGGGAGGTGATCAGCCCCAGCATTTT.

This rearrangement joins TRBV11-3 to TRBJ1-5; 7 bases agree with TRBD1. The J segment lost 4 bases and the V segment lost 0 bases, leaving 6 bases of the junction unmatched. CDR1 is SGHNT and CDR2 is YENEEA in the germline V gene. This CDR3 comprises 16 residues. The CDR3 DNA follows: TGTGCCAGCAGCTTAGACGGACAGGATTTGAATCAGCCCCAGCATTTT. Protein: CASSLDGQDLNQPQHF. Full variable domain (remainder filled in from reference TRBV11-3 and TRBJ1-5): EAGVVQSPRYKIIEKKQPVAFWCNPISGHNTLYWYLQNLGQGPELLIRYENEEAVDDSQLPKDRFSAERLKGVDSTLKIQPAELGDSAVYLCASSLDGQDLNQPQHFGDGTRLSIL.

The chain combines TRBV6-5 with TRBJ2-7; 8 nucleotides align to TRBD1. The CDR3 sequence is 14 residues long. Germline CDR1 and CDR2: MNHEY and SVGAGI. V gave up 6 bases and J gave up 3 bases; unmatched junction bases: 7. In DNA form, the CDR3 reads TGTGCCAGCAGGTCGGACAGGGACCACTACGAGCAGTACTTC. It encodes CASRSDRDHYEQYF.

The chain recombines TRBV5-1 with TRBJ1-1; 9 bases are shared with TRBD1. The V and J ends lost 0 bases and 10 bases, in that order; junction bases with no gene match: 10. CDR1 is SGHRS and CDR2 is YFSETQ in the germline V gene. The length of the CDR3 is 15 residues. The CDR3 region has the DNA TGCGCCAGCAGCTTGGAAGGGACAGGGACGTCGTTAGCTTTCTTT. Protein: CASSLEGTGTSLAFF. The full variable domain, rest sourced from reference TRBV5-1 and TRBJ1-1, is KAGVTQTPRYLIKTRGQQVTLSCSPISGHRSVSWYQQTPGQGLQFLFEYFSETQRNKGNFPGRFSGRQFSNSRSEMNVSTLELGDSALYLCASSLEGTGTSLAFFGQGTRLTVV.

The V call is TRBV4-2, the J call TRBJ1-2, with D perhaps matching TRBD1 (6 bases). The V and J ends lost 0 bases and 1 base respectively, with 12 bases between them. Germline CDR1 LGHNA, CDR2 YNFKEQ. This CDR3 spans 16 amino acids. CDR3 residues: CASSQEFQGFNYGYTF. For the CDR3, the DNA is TGTGCCAGCAGCCAAGAATTCCAGGGGTTTAACTATGGCTACACCTTC.

This clone was detected only once. CDR3 DNA sequence: TGTGCCATCAGGACAGGGGAATCACCCCTCCACTTT. Encoded protein: CAIRTGESPLHF. The chain combines TRBV10-3 with TRBJ1-6; TRBD1 matches 8 bases. Germline V gene data show CDR1 as ENHRY and CDR2 as SYGVKD. The CDR3 consists of 12 residues. Trimming cost V 6 bases and J 10 bases; bases outside gene matches: 2.

The chain recombines TRBV5-1 with TRBJ2-3, with 8 positions matching TRBD2. The length of the CDR3 is 16 residues. Trimming removed 0 bases from V and 0 bases from J; junction bases left unmatched: 3. CDR1 and CDR2 from the germline V gene are SGHRS and YFSETQ. The CDR3 loop reads CASSLGASGSTDTQYF. For the CDR3, the DNA is TGCGCCAGCAGCTTGGGGGCTAGCGGGAGCACAGATACGCAGTATTTT. Supplemented by reference TRBV5-1 and TRBJ2-3, the full variable domain reads KAGVTQTPRYLIKTRGQQVTLSCSPISGHRSVSWYQQTPGQGLQFLFEYFSETQRNKGNFPGRFSGRQFSNSRSEMNVSTLELGDSALYLCASSLGASGSTDTQYFGPGTRLTVL.

The chain combines TRBV29-1 with TRBJ2-3; 9 bases agree with TRBD1. There are 16 residues in the CDR3. V lost 5 bases, J lost 0 bases, and 9 bases stayed unmatched. In germline, CDR1 is SQVTM, CDR2 ANQGSEA. As DNA, the CDR3 is TGCAGCGTTAAACTTCCGGGACAGGGTAGCACAGATACGCAGTATTTT. Protein sequence: CSVKLPGQGSTDTQYF.

The rearrangement joins TRBV28 to TRBJ2-6; 11 nucleotides match TRBD1. CDR1 and CDR2 from the germline V gene are MDHEN and SYDVKM. V dropped 1 base and J dropped 0; count of bases not matched to a gene: 11. CDR3 length: 21 residues. The CDR3 bases are TGTGCCAGCAGTTTATCCCCCGGGACAGGGGGTTTCAGCTCTGGGGCCAACGTCCTGACTTTC. This gives the protein CASSLSPGTGGFSSGANVLTF.

This chain joins TRBV7-2 and TRBJ1-3; 9 nucleotides agree with TRBD1. Germline CDR1 and CDR2: SGHTA and FQGNSA. Trimming removed 3 bases from V and 7 bases from J; junction bases left unmatched: 4. The CDR3 totals 14 residues. The CDR3 nucleotides are TGTGCCAGCAGCTTTATGACAGGGGGTAACACCATATATTTT. Amino acids: CASSFMTGGNTIYF.

This chain uses TRBV5-4 with TRBJ2-7; D ambiguous. Germline V gives CDR1 SGHNT, CDR2 YYREEE (reference sequence). There are 14 residues in the CDR3. V lost 7 bases and J 5 bases, leaving 19 bases between the germline ends. The CDR3 here is CASRSSWSQDEQYF. CDR3 sequence (DNA): TGTGCCAGCCGTTCGTCGTGGTCGCAGGACGAGCAGTACTTC.

The V and J genes are TRBV6-5 and TRBJ2-7; 7 bases are shared with TRBD1. Germline V lookup: CDR1 MNHEY, CDR2 SVGAGI. V gave up 4 bases and J gave up 4 bases; unmatched junction bases: 10. This CDR3 spans 15 amino acids. As DNA, the CDR3 is TGTGCCAGCAGTTTAACGGGACAGACCCTATACGAGCAGTACTTC. Amino acids: CASSLTGQTLYEQYF.

This chain joins TRBV7-8 and TRBJ2-7; no clear D. V lost 5 bases and J 3 bases, leaving 11 bases between the germline ends. The germline V gene encodes CDR1 SGHVS and CDR2 FQNEAQ. CDR3 size: 13 residues. The CDR3 nucleotides are TGTGCCAGCAGCCCTCCCAGCGACTACGAGCAGTACTTC. Its protein is CASSPPSDYEQYF.